Each of the 18 T cell receptor beta chains below was sequenced from the same sample in a study of T cell repertoires in ileal Crohn's disease. The protocol was immunoSEQ multiplex PCR, while the TCRdb copy is restricted to in-frame clones and leaves out a portion. The sample holds about 15,000 clones, 88% seen once. Sequencing was performed on ileal tissue. These receptors all come from an adult with Crohn's disease.

J is TRBJ1-2 and V is TRBV19; D may be TRBD1 (5 bases). Trimming removed 5 bases at V and 0 bases at J, with 13 bases between. Per germline, CDR1 LNHDA and CDR2 SQIVND (reference sequence). The length of the CDR3 is 15 residues. CDR3 coding DNA: TGTGCCAGTAGTGCCTACAGGAGGGCTAACTATGGCTACACCTTC. This codes for CASSAYRRANYGYTF.

The J gene is TRBJ1-6, the V gene TRBV28; 8 bases fit TRBD1. Trimming removed 1 base from V and 7 bases from J; junction bases left unmatched: 3. CDR1 and CDR2 (germline): MDHEN, SYDVKM. This CDR3 has 15 residues. The CDR3 bases are TGTGCCAGCAGTTTATCAAACAGGGGGAATTCACCCCTCCACTTT. This translates into CASSLSNRGNSPLHF. The whole variable domain, filled in from reference TRBV28 and TRBJ1-6, reads DVKVTQSSRYLVKRTGEKVFLECVQDMDHENMFWYRQDPGLGLRLIYFSYDVKMKEKGDIPEGYSVSREKKERFSLILESASTNQTSMYLCASSLSNRGNSPLHFGNGTRLTVT.

This CDR3 reads CAIGRTGRDQPQHF. The DNA for the CDR3 is TGTGCCATCGGGAGGACAGGGAGGGATCAGCCCCAGCATTTT. The V call is TRBV10-3, the J call TRBJ1-5; TRBD1 aligns across 8 bases. The CDR3 length is 14 residues. Looked up from germline, CDR1 is ENHRY and CDR2 is SYGVKD. The J segment lost 5 bases and the V segment lost 8 bases, leaving 8 bases of the junction unmatched.

The V call is TRBV5-1, the J call TRBJ2-6; D is perhaps TRBD2 (6 bases). From germline, CDR1 is SGHRS and CDR2 YFSETQ. The CDR3 covers 14 residues. Trimming cost V 9 bases and J 4 bases, with 14 bases left between them. The CDR3 DNA follows: TGCGCCACCGAAGAGGGAGGAGGGGCCAACGTCCTGACTTTC. Translation gives CATEEGGGANVLTF.

The chain carries TRBV5-1 and TRBJ1-5, with 9 nucleotides matching TRBD1. This CDR3 has 14 residues. Germline CDR1 and CDR2: SGHRS and YFSETQ. The junction had 3 bases not matched to a gene; V was cut back by 4 bases and J by 4 bases. The CDR3 reads CASSTGTGNQPQHF. Written as DNA, the CDR3 is TGCGCCAGCAGCACCGGGACAGGGAATCAGCCCCAGCATTTT.

This chain joins TRBV5-1 and TRBJ2-5; D may be TRBD1 (6 bases). Germline CDR1 and CDR2: SGHRS and YFSETQ. V lost 0 bases and J 3 bases, leaving 9 bases between the germline ends. This CDR3 contains 14 residues. The CDR3 DNA follows: TGCGCCAGCAGCTTGGGTTACAGGGAAGAGACCCAGTACTTC. Translated: CASSLGYREETQYF. The variable domain in full, with the rest retrieved from reference TRBV5-1 and TRBJ2-5, is KAGVTQTPRYLIKTRGQQVTLSCSPISGHRSVSWYQQTPGQGLQFLFEYFSETQRNKGNFPGRFSGRQFSNSRSEMNVSTLELGDSALYLCASSLGYREETQYFGPGTRLLVL.

The chain employs TRBV4-1 and TRBJ1-3; unclear D gene. V lost 0 bases, J lost 0 bases, and 15 bases lay in between. Per germline, CDR1 MGHRA and CDR2 YSYEKL. The CDR3 spans 18 residues. The CDR3 sequence is CASSQDGGPSYSGNTIYF. The CDR3 DNA reads TGCGCCAGCAGCCAAGATGGAGGGCCAAGCTACTCTGGAAACACCATATATTTT.

This clone was detected a few times. The chain links TRBV9 to TRBJ2-7; 8 nucleotides match TRBD1. The CDR3 consists of 16 residues. Germline lookup yields CDR1 SGDLS and CDR2 YYNGEE. The V and J ends lost 5 bases and 3 bases, in that order; junction bases with no gene match: 13. The DNA of the CDR3 is TGTGCCAGCAGTTACCTCCCCGACAGGGGAGTCTACGAGCAGTACTTC. Protein product: CASSYLPDRGVYEQYF.

For this clone: The junction does not match germline at one end; this may be a read error. This sample includes further DNA sequences coding for the same CDR3. This chain connects TRBV5-6 to TRBJ2-3, with 12 positions matching TRBD2. Germline CDR1 is SGHDT and CDR2 is YYEEEE. CDR3 length equals 14 residues. The CDR3 reads CASSLGLAGDTQYF. For the CDR3, the DNA is TGTGCCAGCAGTTTGGGACTAGCGGGAGATACGCAGTATTTT.

J is TRBJ2-7 and V is TRBV28; 10 positions match TRBD1. The CDR3 spans 15 residues. Germline-derived CDR1 and CDR2 are MDHEN and SYDVKM. V was clipped by 5 bases and J by 5 bases; unmatched bases: 9. The CDR3 DNA reads TGTGCCAGCAGTGATTCCGGGACAGGGGACGACGAGCAGTACTTC. Translating gives CASSDSGTGDDEQYF.

The chain links TRBV6-5 to TRBJ1-2; unclear D gene. The CDR3 consists of 15 residues. V dropped 0 bases and J dropped 6 bases, with 14 bases sitting between them. Germline CDR1 and CDR2: MNHEY and SVGAGI. CDR3: CASSYSMRQTDGYTF. DNA for the CDR3: TGTGCCAGCAGTTACTCGATGCGGCAGACGGATGGCTACACCTTC.

This clone was detected only once. V is TRBV27 and J is TRBJ2-5; no clear D gene. This CDR3 has 14 amino acids. V lost 4 bases, J lost 5 bases, and 14 bases lay in between. Looked up from germline, CDR1 is MNHEY and CDR2 is SMNVEV (reference sequence). CDR3 nucleotides: TGTGCCAGCAGTTCGGCCGAGACATGGGAGACCCAGTACTTC. Its translation is CASSSAETWETQYF.

This clone was seen a single time. The chain links TRBV7-9 to TRBJ1-5; possibly TRBD1 for D (5 bases). Trimming took off 5 bases at V and 5 bases at J, with 10 bases between the two ends. Germline CDR1 and CDR2: SEHNR and FQNEAQ (reference sequence). This CDR3 contains 13 residues. This CDR3 is CASSAGTYQPQHF. The DNA for the CDR3 is TGTGCCAGCAGCGCGGGGACGTATCAGCCCCAGCATTTT.

The chain links TRBV28 to TRBJ1-2; no firm D call. The germline V gene has CDR1 MDHEN and CDR2 SYDVKM. V lost 4 bases, J lost 4 bases, and 22 bases lay in between. The CDR3 extends over 17 amino acids. The CDR3 loop reads CASSSPDPRVGVYGYTF. For the CDR3, the DNA is TGTGCCAGCAGTTCCCCTGACCCTCGCGTCGGGGTCTATGGCTACACCTTC.

The chain joins TRBV10-3 to TRBJ2-7; TRBD2 matches 9 bases. This CDR3 has 16 residues. Germline loops: CDR1 ENHRY, CDR2 SYGVKD. The V and J ends lost 6 bases and 2 bases, in that order; junction bases with no gene match: 11. The CDR3 nucleotides are TGTGCCATCAGGGATATAGCGGGAGAGTCCCCCTACGAGCAGTACTTC. Amino acid sequence: CAIRDIAGESPYEQYF.

The CDR3 DNA is TGTGCCAGCAGCTTGGGCCGCCTAGCGGGAGGAGGTGAGCAGTTCTTC. It is translated as CASSLGRLAGGGEQFF. This chain links TRBV5-4 with TRBJ2-1; the match to TRBD2 covers 11 bases. The CDR3 has 16 residues. V shed 0 bases, J shed 9 bases, and the junction held 8 bases outside the gene matches. Germline V gives CDR1 SGHNT, CDR2 YYREEE (reference sequence).

In DNA, the CDR3 is TGCGCCAGCAGCACCGGAGCGGGAGGATTCCAAGAGACCCAGTACTTC. As protein: CASSTGAGGFQETQYF. The chain is built from TRBV5-1 and TRBJ2-5; the match to TRBD2 covers 9 bases. There are 16 residues in the CDR3. J gave up 1 base and V 4 bases, and 8 bases lay outside the gene matches. Per germline, CDR1 SGHRS and CDR2 YFSETQ.

The chain carries TRBV5-1 and TRBJ2-7, with 7 bases that match TRBD2. V was clipped by 0 bases and J by 4 bases; unmatched bases: 7. The CDR3 spans 15 residues. Germline CDR1 is SGHRS and CDR2 is YFSETQ. CDR3 sequence reads: CASSLGWEGIYEQYF. As DNA, the CDR3 is TGCGCCAGCAGCTTGGGGTGGGAGGGCATTTACGAGCAGTACTTC.